This TCR beta chain was observed in a study of beta chain features in type 1 diabetes (dated by TCRdb to 2016 to 2018). Background for the entire study: Patients and healthy donors did not differ in mean age, gender distribution, total cell number or subset yield. A total of some 100,000,000 sorted cells were examined across all samples, and a strong correlation was observed between cell number per subset and RNA yield. In the study, TCRB repertoires of sorted circulating CD4+ T cell subsets from recently diagnosed type 1 diabetes patients were compared with those of matched healthy donors. Naive and central memory subsets were obtained from all 30 or so donors, but regulatory and stem cell-like memory subsets were isolated from only 8 patients and roughly eight healthy donors.

Each donor gave one peripheral blood draw, averaging approximately 110 mL, which was collected into heparinised tubes. A BD FACSAria II and a panel including CD45RO, CCR7, CD25, CD127, CD95 and CD27 were used to sort naive, central memory, regulatory and stem cell-like memory CD4+ T cells. All sorted populations exceeded 95% purity. PBMCs were separated immediately by Lymphoprep density gradient centrifugation and were stained directly, without being cultured. So that batch effects would be minimized, each experiment stained and sorted samples in pairs, pairing one healthy donor with one patient. On the study overall, not on this receptor specifically: PCR may preferentially amplify shorter templates, but because patient and control samples were amplified and corrected together, any resulting skew would affect both groups equally. Because cDNA was sequenced instead of genomic DNA, highly expressing activated cells could be over-represented, though the groups showed no difference in activation or CD3 levels. Only small numbers of individuals were included in the HLA sub-analyses, which left unresolved whether HLA type had any influence on TCRB rearrangement. The naive, central memory and regulatory TCRB repertoires appeared to resemble one another more closely among patients than among healthy donors. A moderate but significant shortening of TCRB CDR3 length was observed in type 1 diabetes patients in all four CD4+ subsets. Fewer insertions and more nucleotide deletions at VDJ recombination sites were observed in patients with type 1 diabetes, implying thymic rearrangement abnormalities.

The germline V gene specifies SGHRS as CDR1 and YFSETQ as CDR2. The germline ends are 12 bases apart after V is trimmed by 0 bases and J by 0 bases. From cysteine to phenylalanine, the CDR3 is 16 amino acids long. Kept here is only the CDR3 DNA, which spans 48 bases and is read in frame from base 1. The entire amount of isolated RNA was reverse transcribed using the High Capacity cDNA Reverse Transcription Kit, so the sequenced TCRB transcripts were expressed ones. Deep immunoSEQ sequencing was applied to naive, central memory and regulatory T cell samples, giving an average of approximately 4 million total reads per sample. After sorted cells were lysed in RLT buffer, RNA was extracted with DNase-treated RNeasy Micro or Mini kits, with the choice depending on cell number. To prevent cross-contamination, each cell subset was processed individually, whereas patient and healthy donor samples were processed jointly. The immunoSEQ multiplex PCR was used to amplify TCRB sequences from cDNA, yielding 87-bp fragments that span the CDR3 region. Sequencing of the amplicons was done on the Illumina HiSeq platform. As for the original processing: Synthetic template baselines were used to correct PCR bias computationally, reads within Hamming distance 2 were collapsed together, and singletons that could not be merged were discarded. By aligning reads against IMGT, V, D and J genes, CDR3 length, and insertions or deletions at six rearrangement sites were assigned. Within each subset, clonotype counts were normalized to the number of sorted cells before true diversity and Gini coefficients were calculated with the tcR R package. Repertoire sharing was quantified using the overlap coefficient calculated on TCRB nucleotide sequences. The table comes from immuneACCESS by way of TCRdb, which keeps in-frame sequences with V and J called. Part of the clones is missing from these tables; in studies checked, under half for an unresolved V gene and the rest for unknown reasons. Clone size and the V and J calls come from that table; the DNA yielded D and trimming. The sample table lists 250,000 to 300,000 clones, 8% of them with a count of one. The ten largest clones capture roughly 1% of the sample.

On this clone: Its specific antigen is unknown. A read error likely explains this, since a far larger clone differs by one base.

The sequence was collected from a woman younger than 35 in good health. The chain links TRBV5-1 with TRBJ1-1, with the D gene not confidently named. The sample consisted of central memory CD4+ T cells from blood. The DNA sequence is TGCGCCAGCAGCTTGGGACGGACTAAAATGAACACTGAAGCTTTCTTT. The translation is CASSLGRTKMNTEAFF.